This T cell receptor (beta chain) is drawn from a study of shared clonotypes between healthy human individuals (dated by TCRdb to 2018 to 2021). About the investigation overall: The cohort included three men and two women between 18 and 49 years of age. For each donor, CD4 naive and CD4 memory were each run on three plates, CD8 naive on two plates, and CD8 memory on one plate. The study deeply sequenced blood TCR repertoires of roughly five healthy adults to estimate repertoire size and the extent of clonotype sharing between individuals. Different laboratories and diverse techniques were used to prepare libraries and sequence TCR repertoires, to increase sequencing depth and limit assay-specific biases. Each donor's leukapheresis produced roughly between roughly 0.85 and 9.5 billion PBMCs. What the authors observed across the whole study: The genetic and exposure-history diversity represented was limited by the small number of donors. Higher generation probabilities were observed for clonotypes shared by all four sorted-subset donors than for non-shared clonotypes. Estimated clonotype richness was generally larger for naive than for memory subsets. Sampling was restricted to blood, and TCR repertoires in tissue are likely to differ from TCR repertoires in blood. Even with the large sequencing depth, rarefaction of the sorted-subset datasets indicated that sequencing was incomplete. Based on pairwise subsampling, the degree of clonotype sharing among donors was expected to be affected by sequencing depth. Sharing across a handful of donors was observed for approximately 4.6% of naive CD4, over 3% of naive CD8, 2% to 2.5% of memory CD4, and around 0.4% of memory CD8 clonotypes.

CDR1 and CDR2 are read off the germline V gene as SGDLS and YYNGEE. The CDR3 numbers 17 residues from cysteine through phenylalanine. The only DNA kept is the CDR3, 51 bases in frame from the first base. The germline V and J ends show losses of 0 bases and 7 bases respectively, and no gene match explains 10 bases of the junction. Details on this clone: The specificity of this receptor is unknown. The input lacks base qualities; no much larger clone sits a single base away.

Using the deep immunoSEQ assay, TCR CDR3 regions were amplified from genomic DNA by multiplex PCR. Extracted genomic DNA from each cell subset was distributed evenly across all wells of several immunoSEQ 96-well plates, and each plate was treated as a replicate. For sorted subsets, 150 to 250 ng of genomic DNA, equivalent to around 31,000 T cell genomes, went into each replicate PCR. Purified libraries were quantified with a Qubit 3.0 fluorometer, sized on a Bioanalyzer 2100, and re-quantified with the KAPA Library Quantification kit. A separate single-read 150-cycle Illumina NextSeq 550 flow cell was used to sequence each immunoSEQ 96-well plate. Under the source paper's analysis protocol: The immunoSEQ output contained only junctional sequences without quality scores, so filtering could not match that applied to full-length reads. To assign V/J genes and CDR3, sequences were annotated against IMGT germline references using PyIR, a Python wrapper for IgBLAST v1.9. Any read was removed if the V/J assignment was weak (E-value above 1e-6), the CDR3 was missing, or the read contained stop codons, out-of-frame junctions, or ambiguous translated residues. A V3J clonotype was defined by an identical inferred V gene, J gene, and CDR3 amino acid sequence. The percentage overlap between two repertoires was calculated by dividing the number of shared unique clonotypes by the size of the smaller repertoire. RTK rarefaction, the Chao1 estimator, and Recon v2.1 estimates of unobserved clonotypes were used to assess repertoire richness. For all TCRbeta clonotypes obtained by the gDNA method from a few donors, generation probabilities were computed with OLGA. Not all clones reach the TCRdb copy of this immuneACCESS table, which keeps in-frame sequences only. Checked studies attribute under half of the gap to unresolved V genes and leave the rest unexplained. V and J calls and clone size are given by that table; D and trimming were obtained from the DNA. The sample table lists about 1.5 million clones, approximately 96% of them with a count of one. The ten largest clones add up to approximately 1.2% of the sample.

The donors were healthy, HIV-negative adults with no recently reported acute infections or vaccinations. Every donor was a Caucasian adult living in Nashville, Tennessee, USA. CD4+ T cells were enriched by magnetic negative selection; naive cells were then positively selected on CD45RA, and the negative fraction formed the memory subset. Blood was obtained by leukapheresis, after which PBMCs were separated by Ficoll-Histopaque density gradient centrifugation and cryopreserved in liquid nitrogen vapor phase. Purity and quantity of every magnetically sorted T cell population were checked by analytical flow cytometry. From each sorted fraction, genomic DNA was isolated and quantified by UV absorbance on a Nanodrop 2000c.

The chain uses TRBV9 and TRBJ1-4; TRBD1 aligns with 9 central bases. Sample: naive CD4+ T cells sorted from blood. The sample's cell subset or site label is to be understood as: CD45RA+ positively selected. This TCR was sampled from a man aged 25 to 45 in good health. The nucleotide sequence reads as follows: TGTGCCAGCAGCGTAGGAGGGACAGGGCGAGGGGGTGAAAAACTGTTTTTT. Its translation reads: CASSVGGTGRGGEKLFF.